These 31 T cell receptor beta chains originate from one sample sequenced in a study of OX40 agonist ivuxolimab in advanced cancers. TCRdb's table, derived via immunoSEQ multiplex PCR, lists solely in-frame clones and lacks some. The table includes 77,000 or so clones, over 85% detected once. This specimen was CD4+ or CD8+ T cells sorted from blood, taken in a trial of the OX40 agonist ivuxolimab. The source of these receptors is an adult with an advanced solid tumor such as melanoma, head and neck, liver or kidney cancer.

The CDR3, as DNA: TGTGCCAGCAGGCCCGGGACAGGGAGCTATGGCTACACCTTC. This gives the protein CASRPGTGSYGYTF. The rearrangement joins TRBV6-5 to TRBJ1-2, with 9 positions matching TRBD1. The CDR3 spans 14 residues. After removal of 6 bases from V and 4 bases from J, the junction contained 6 bases not matched to a gene. CDR1 is MNHEY and CDR2 is SVGAGI in the germline V gene.

V and J are TRBV4-3 and TRBJ1-2; 8 bases map to TRBD1. Looked up from germline, CDR1 is LGHNA and CDR2 is YSLEER. V was clipped by 5 bases and J by 4 bases; unmatched bases: 18. This CDR3 has 18 amino acids. The CDR3 protein is CASSKSKSQGGLAYGYTF. Written as DNA, the CDR3 is TGCGCCAGCAGCAAGTCGAAGTCACAGGGGGGTCTAGCCTATGGCTACACCTTC.

This clone came up a few times. This chain connects TRBV28 to TRBJ1-4; D remains ambiguous. The V and J ends lost 8 bases and 4 bases respectively, with 8 bases between them. CDR1 and CDR2 from the germline V gene are MDHEN and SYDVKM. The CDR3 is 12 residues long. This CDR3 reads CASGVLNEKLFF. In DNA, the CDR3 is TGTGCCAGCGGGGTCCTTAATGAAAAACTGTTTTTT.

The chain uses TRBV28 and TRBJ1-1; TRBD1 aligns across 8 bases. The CDR3 extends over 17 amino acids. Germline loops: CDR1 MDHEN, CDR2 SYDVKM. V dropped 5 bases and J dropped 3; count of bases not matched to a gene: 14. CDR3: CASSAAPGTGPHTEAFF. As DNA, the CDR3 is TGTGCCAGCAGTGCCGCACCCGGGACAGGCCCGCACACTGAAGCTTTCTTT.

This chain links TRBV7-3 with TRBJ2-3; 7 nucleotides match TRBD2. The CDR3 sequence is 15 residues long. After removal of 9 bases from V and 0 bases from J, the junction contained 9 bases not matched to a gene. Germline V gene lookup returns CDR1 SGHTA and CDR2 FQGTGA. The CDR3 is CASGEGGPSTDTQYF. As DNA, the CDR3 is TGTGCCAGTGGGGAGGGCGGGCCTAGCACAGATACGCAGTATTTT. Combining the CDR3 with reference TRBV7-3 and TRBJ2-3 gives the whole variable domain GAGVSQTPSNKVTEKGKYVELRCDPISGHTALYWYRQSLGQGPEFLIYFQGTGAADDSGLPNDRFFAVRPEGSVSTLKIQRTERGDSAVYLCASGEGGPSTDTQYFGPGTRLTVL.

This CDR3 reads CASSYLAENTGELFF. DNA of the CDR3: TGTGCCAGCAGCTATCTAGCGGAGAACACCGGGGAGCTGTTTTTT. The V and J genes are TRBV11-3 and TRBJ2-2; 7 nucleotides align to TRBD2. V lost 4 bases and J lost 1; bases outside the gene matches: 3. Germline V lookup: CDR1 SGHNT, CDR2 YENEEA. The CDR3 sequence is 15 residues long.

This chain connects TRBV4-3 to TRBJ2-2; D unclear. Germline loops: CDR1 LGHNA, CDR2 YSLEER. CDR3 length equals 16 residues. Trimming stripped 0 bases from V and 5 bases from J, with 13 bases between. CDR3 coding DNA: TGCGCCAGCAGCCAAGATTGGACCAAGAGTACCGGGGAGCTGTTTTTT. Residues: CASSQDWTKSTGELFF.

This sequence joins TRBV5-1 and TRBJ2-5, with 7 bases lining up with TRBD2. The CDR3 sequence is 16 residues long. The V segment lost 1 base and the J segment 5 bases; nucleotides outside the gene matches: 11. From germline, CDR1 is SGHRS and CDR2 YFSETQ. The DNA for the CDR3 is TGCGCCAGCAGCTTGTTAAACACGGGAGGCCGGGAGACCCAGTACTTC. This encodes CASSLLNTGGRETQYF.

The V gene is TRBV6-6, the J gene TRBJ1-6, with a tentative D call TRBD1 (6 bases). The V end lost 2 bases, the J end lost 5 bases, and 7 bases lay between the germline ends. This CDR3 region has 14 residues. Per germline, CDR1 MNHNY and CDR2 SVGAGI (reference sequence). CDR3 residues: CASSYGTHNSPLHF. CDR3 sequence (DNA): TGTGCCAGCAGTTACGGGACACATAATTCACCCCTCCACTTT.

The V gene is TRBV4-3, the J gene TRBJ2-3; D tentatively reads TRBD1 or TRBD2 (5 bases each). The CDR3 covers 17 residues. The ends were cut back, 1 base at V and 2 bases at J, with 16 bases in the middle. Germline V gives CDR1 LGHNA, CDR2 YSLEER. CDR3 amino acids: CASSQGPFGAITDTQYF. The CDR3 DNA reads as TGCGCCAGCAGCCAAGGCCCTTTCGGGGCGATCACAGATACGCAGTATTTT.

The chain couples TRBV11-2 to TRBJ2-3; TRBD2 agrees at 9 bases. The CDR3 has 16 residues. The V and J ends lost 3 bases and 2 bases, in that order; junction bases with no gene match: 6. Germline loops: CDR1 SGHAT, CDR2 FQNNGV. CDR3 bases: TGTGCCAGCAGCTTTTCACTAGCGGGCAACACAGATACGCAGTATTTT. It translates to CASSFSLAGNTDTQYF.

This chain connects TRBV7-2 to TRBJ2-7; no clear D. The CDR3 totals 14 residues. V lost 5 bases, J lost 0 bases, and 11 bases lay in between. Germline assignment: CDR1 SGHTA and CDR2 FQGNSA. The CDR3 is CASSVPGSSYEQYF. The CDR3 region has the DNA TGTGCCAGCAGCGTTCCCGGAAGCTCCTACGAGCAGTACTTC.

This sequence joins TRBV27 and TRBJ2-2; TRBD2 might be the D (5 bases). V lost 2 bases, J lost 4 bases, and 8 bases lay in between. CDR1 and CDR2 (germline): MNHEY, SMNVEV (reference sequence). There are 14 residues in the CDR3. This CDR3 reads CASSLRGSTGELFF. For the CDR3, the DNA is TGTGCCAGCAGTTTACGAGGGAGCACCGGGGAGCTGTTTTTT.

V gene TRBV19 combines with J gene TRBJ2-2; D could derive from TRBD1 or TRBD2 (6 bases each). The CDR3 has 15 residues. Germline CDR1 LNHDA, CDR2 SQIVND (reference sequence). Trimming shortened V by 5 bases and J by 7 bases, and 17 bases separated the two germline ends. The CDR3 sequence: CASSVRPGANGELFF. The CDR3 DNA reads TGTGCCAGTAGTGTTAGGCCGGGGGCGAACGGGGAGCTGTTTTTT.

The chain links TRBV4-1 to TRBJ1-6; no reliable D call. V was trimmed by 4 bases and J by 5 bases, leaving 12 bases between them. Germline V CDR1 and CDR2: MGHRA, YSYEKL. The CDR3 is 15 amino acids. The CDR3 nucleotides are TGCGCCAGCAGCCGCGAGGCGGAAAATAATTCACCCCTCCACTTT. Translation: CASSREAENNSPLHF.

This chain links TRBV18 with TRBJ2-2, with TRBD2 matching 11 bases. CDR1 and CDR2 from the germline V gene are KGHSH and LQKENI. V shed 6 bases, J shed 2 bases, and the junction held 5 bases outside the gene matches. This CDR3 is built from 16 residues. As DNA, the CDR3 is TGTGCCAGCTCCTGGGGGACTAGCGGAAACACCGGGGAGCTGTTTTTT. This sequence encodes CASSWGTSGNTGELFF. Supplemented by reference TRBV18 and TRBJ2-2, the full variable domain reads NAGVMQNPRHLVRRRGQEARLRCSPMKGHSHVYWYRQLPEEGLKFMVYLQKENIIDESGMPKERFSAEFPKEGPSILRIQQVVRGDSAAYFCASSWGTSGNTGELFFGEGSRLTVL.

The chain couples TRBV7-9 to TRBJ1-6, with 8 bases fitting TRBD1. Losses at the gene ends were 5 bases for V and 10 bases for J; bases not matched to a gene: 10. Looked up from germline, CDR1 is SEHNR and CDR2 is FQNEAQ (reference sequence). The CDR3 totals 15 residues. This CDR3 reads CASSPDRAMGSPLHF. CDR3 in DNA: TGTGCCAGCAGCCCGGACAGGGCAATGGGGTCACCCCTCCACTTT.

The chain has TRBV6-1 and TRBJ1-4, with D maybe TRBD1 (5 bases). V was clipped by 3 bases and J by 13 bases, with 21 bases between them. Germline V gene data show CDR1 as MNHNS and CDR2 as SASEGT. The CDR3 totals 15 residues. CDR3 in DNA: TGTGCCAGCAGTGACTCCGACAGTCTGGGGCTACGACTGTTTTTT. Translating gives CASSDSDSLGLRLFF.

The chain joins TRBV2 to TRBJ1-2; unclear D gene. The CDR3 has 14 residues. CDR1 is SNHLY and CDR2 is FYNNEI in the germline V gene. V was trimmed by 7 bases and J by 2 bases, leaving 14 bases between them. The DNA for the CDR3 is TGTGCCAGCACCTCCCTCATAGCCAACTATGGCTACACCTTC. Translation gives CASTSLIANYGYTF.

The rearrangement joins TRBV7-8 to TRBJ1-5, with 10 bases lining up with TRBD1. The germline CDR1 and CDR2 sequences are SGHVS and FQNEAQ. The CDR3 totals 14 residues. The V segment lost 1 base and the J segment 10 bases; nucleotides outside the gene matches: 4. CDR3: CASSLGDRGVPQHF. The CDR3 nucleotides are TGTGCCAGCAGCTTAGGGGACAGGGGAGTACCCCAGCATTTT.

This chain uses TRBV7-8 with TRBJ2-1, with TRBD2 identical over 11 bases. This CDR3 is built from 16 residues. V was clipped by 5 bases and J by 4 bases; unmatched bases: 7. CDR1 is SGHVS and CDR2 is FQNEAQ in the germline V gene. Here the CDR3 reads CASSLATSGVYNEQFF. The CDR3 DNA is TGTGCCAGCAGCCTCGCGACTAGCGGGGTATACAATGAGCAGTTCTTC.

This sequence joins TRBV5-5 and TRBJ1-1, with TRBD1 matching over 7 bases. The V and J ends lost 10 bases and 5 bases, in that order; junction bases with no gene match: 17. This CDR3 contains 15 residues. Per germline, CDR1 SGHKS and CDR2 YYEKEE (reference sequence). DNA of the CDR3: TGTGCCGAAGATGTCCGGGACAGCTGGAAGACTGAAGCTTTCTTT. Its translation: CAEDVRDSWKTEAFF. Drawing the rest from reference TRBV5-5 and TRBJ1-1, the complete variable domain is DAGVTQSPTHLIKTRGQQVTLRCSPISGHKSVSWYQQVLGQGPQFIFQYYEKEERGRGNFPDRFSARQFPNYSSELNVNALLLGDSALYLCAEDVRDSWKTEAFFGQGTRLTVV.

This chain uses TRBV18 with TRBJ1-4; unclear D gene. The CDR3 runs to 16 residues. Germline V CDR1 and CDR2: KGHSH, LQKENI. The V end lost 3 bases, the J end lost 6 bases, and 17 bases lay between the germline ends. DNA for the CDR3: TGTGCCAGCTCACCTTTCGAGTTAAGGTCGGATGAAAAACTGTTTTTT. It encodes CASSPFELRSDEKLFF. Together with reference TRBV18 and TRBJ1-4, the CDR3 gives the full variable domain: NAGVMQNPRHLVRRRGQEARLRCSPMKGHSHVYWYRQLPEEGLKFMVYLQKENIIDESGMPKERFSAEFPKEGPSILRIQQVVRGDSAAYFCASSPFELRSDEKLFFGSGTQLSVL.

The CDR3 DNA is TGTGCCAGCAGTAAACAGGGGGTCCCGATCGACACCATATATTTT. Its translation is CASSKQGVPIDTIYF. The chain recombines TRBV28 with TRBJ1-3; 8 bases fit TRBD1. The CDR3 spans 15 residues. Germline lookup yields CDR1 MDHEN and CDR2 SYDVKM. Trimming at V came to 5 bases and at J to 8 bases, leaving 11 bases not matched to a gene.

J is TRBJ2-2 and V is TRBV2; TRBD1 aligns across 8 bases. Per the germline V gene, CDR1 is SNHLY and CDR2 is FYNNEI. The V segment lost 7 bases and the J segment 4 bases; nucleotides outside the gene matches: 8. This CDR3 is 15 amino acids long. CDR3 loop: CASTAGQEFTGELFF. CDR3 nucleotides: TGTGCCAGCACGGCGGGACAGGAGTTCACCGGGGAGCTGTTTTTT.

V and J are TRBV18 and TRBJ2-3, with 9 positions matching TRBD1. The V gene's germline CDR1 is KGHSH and CDR2 LQKENI. The CDR3 covers 16 residues. Losses at the gene ends were 2 bases for V and 3 bases for J; bases not matched to a gene: 6. In DNA form, the CDR3 reads TGTGCCAGCTCACCAGGGACAGGGAAGGAGACAGATACGCAGTATTTT. Its translation is CASSPGTGKETDTQYF.

This clone was seen a few times. The V gene is TRBV10-1, the J gene TRBJ2-3; the D is unclear. CDR3 length equals 12 residues. The ends were cut back, 5 bases at V and 6 bases at J, with 9 bases in the middle. Germline CDR1 is WNHNN and CDR2 is SYGVQD (reference sequence). In DNA, the CDR3 is TGCGCCAGCAGTCCCTCTCTCGATACGCAGTATTTT. It codes for CASSPSLDTQYF.

The chain carries TRBV6-1 and TRBJ2-1, with 14 positions matching TRBD2. Germline loops: CDR1 MNHNS, CDR2 SASEGT. Losses at the gene ends were 2 bases for V and 0 bases for J; bases not matched to a gene: 15. The CDR3 is 22 residues long. This chain's CDR3 is CASSEKAPGGLAGGASYNEQFF. The CDR3 DNA sequence: TGTGCCAGCAGTGAAAAAGCCCCAGGAGGACTAGCGGGGGGCGCCTCCTACAATGAGCAGTTCTTC.

This chain uses TRBV2 with TRBJ2-2; 8 positions agree with TRBD2. In germline, CDR1 is SNHLY, CDR2 FYNNEI. The trim removed 9 bases at V and 2 bases at J, leaving 17 bases unmatched. The CDR3 runs to 18 residues. CDR3 loop: CASQKGPAGAFNTGELFF. Written as DNA, the CDR3 is TGTGCCAGTCAGAAGGGGCCAGCGGGGGCCTTTAACACCGGGGAGCTGTTTTTT.

This clone was seen only once. The chain employs TRBV28 and TRBJ1-2; D not resolved. The germline V gene encodes CDR1 MDHEN and CDR2 SYDVKM. V was cut by 5 bases and J by 2 bases, with 9 bases left in between. This CDR3 region has 13 residues. The CDR3 spells CASSPQVNYGYTF. In DNA form, the CDR3 reads TGTGCCAGCAGTCCTCAGGTGAACTATGGCTACACCTTC.

The genes are TRBV6-1 and TRBJ2-7; maybe TRBD2 (6 bases). Germline V lookup: CDR1 MNHNS, CDR2 SASEGT. Trimming stripped 4 bases from V and 2 bases from J, with 12 bases between. CDR3 length equals 14 residues. CDR3 amino acids: CASSGGTRTYEQYF. Here the CDR3 DNA reads TGTGCCAGCAGTGGCGGGACTCGAACCTACGAGCAGTACTTC.